This TCR beta chain came from a study of blood T cell repertoires in COVID-19. Overall study: Samples taken during acute and convalescent COVID-19 were collected in the United States, Italy and Spain. From T cells, B-cell-depleted T cells, or PBMCs came the material, which was cDNA or gDNA.

Authors' methods: Quantification of nucleated cells was approximated via reference gene primer amplification. Sequencing was performed with immunoSEQ multiplex PCR; in TCRdb, only in-frame clones are kept and a portion is missing. That table supplies the V and J calls and clone size; D and trimming were determined from the DNA. The sample yields tens of thousands of clones, around nine tenths seen once. J lost 2 bases, V lost 4 bases, and 2 bases had no gene match. In germline, CDR1 is LGHDT, CDR2 YNNKEL (reference sequence). There are 14 residues in the CDR3. The gene calls are TRBV3-1 (or the pseudogene TRBV3-2) and TRBJ2-3; TRBD2 aligns across 8 bases. This sequence was found in a woman at least 80 years old with acute or convalescent COVID-19. Material: peripheral blood. CDR3 protein: CASSLGGDTDTQYF. CDR3 DNA: TGTGCCAGCAGCCTCGGGGGGGACACAGATACGCAGTATTTT.